These 31 T cell receptor beta chains were all obtained from the same sample, sequenced in a study of regulatory T cells in long-lasting Graves disease. Researchers made TCR beta libraries by using iRepertoire HTBI primers and running Arm-PCR on CDR3 regions. TCRdb reanalysed the multiplex PCR reads using MiXCR and keeps one entry per CDR3 protein. The data contain a few hundred thousand distinct CDR3 sequences, 20% to 25% of them seen just once; the ten biggest clones take up around 24%. Time point noted: persistent/refractory GD, antithyroid drugs over 5 years with positive TRAb. The TCR library was prepared using RNA isolated from PBMCs. Sequencing used peripheral blood mononuclear cells (PBMCs), obtained when the disease was refractory, from a patient treated with antithyroid drugs. The receptor set was obtained from a female donor with Graves disease.

This clonotype occurred many times. The V call is TRBV7-2, the J call TRBJ1-1, with D hard to call. The ends were cut back, 2 bases at V and 3 bases at J, with 13 bases in the middle. The germline V gene has CDR1 SGHTA and CDR2 FQGNSA. CDR3 length: 15 amino acids. CDR3 DNA: TGTGCCAGCAGCTTAATACTGGGCTGGGACACTGAAGCTTTCTTT. Protein sequence: CASSLILGWDTEAFF. The full variable domain, with the rest looked up from reference TRBV7-2 and TRBJ1-1, is GAGVSQSPSNKVTEKGKDVELRCDPISGHTALYWYRQSLGQGLEFLIYFQGNSAPDKSGLPSDRFSAERTGGSVSTLTIQRTQQEDSAVYLCASSLILGWDTEAFFGQGTRLTVV.

This clonotype was found a few times. The rearrangement links TRBV4-3 to TRBJ1-6; D unclear. This CDR3 is built from 16 residues. V was clipped by 0 bases and J by 8 bases, with 14 bases between them. Germline V gene data show CDR1 as LGHNA and CDR2 as YSLEER. CDR3 nucleotide sequence: TGCGCCAGCAGCCAAGATTGGCAGTCCAAACATTCACCCCTCCACTTT. Amino acids: CASSQDWQSKHSPLHF.

This clonotype was counted at least ten times. The chain has TRBV7-2 and TRBJ1-2; D not resolved. V lost 5 bases and J 4 bases, leaving 11 bases between the germline ends. This CDR3 has 13 residues. Germline-derived CDR1 and CDR2 are SGHTA and FQGNSA. The CDR3 sequence: CASSGSKGYGYTF. The CDR3 DNA reads TGTGCCAGCAGCGGGTCCAAGGGCTATGGCTACACCTTC.

The CDR3 DNA is TGTGCCAGCAGATTCTATCGCTCTGGAAACACCATATATTTT. Amino acids: CASRFYRSGNTIYF. This chain links TRBV28 with TRBJ1-3; D gene ambiguous. The ends were cut back, 6 bases at V and 0 bases at J, with 9 bases in the middle. The CDR3 covers 14 residues. Germline V gene lookup returns CDR1 MDHEN and CDR2 SYDVKM.

This clonotype was recorded a few times. V and J are TRBV7-2 and TRBJ2-5; D gene unclear. This CDR3 is 12 amino acids long. V lost 8 bases and J lost 0, with 7 bases in between. Germline V gene data show CDR1 as SGHTA and CDR2 as FQGNSA. The chain's CDR3 is CASAAYQETQYF. The CDR3 DNA reads TGTGCCAGCGCCGCGTACCAAGAGACCCAGTACTTC.

V and J are TRBV12-3 or TRBV12-4 and TRBJ1-1; 9 bases map to TRBD1. There are 15 residues in the CDR3. J was trimmed by 6 bases and V by 6 bases; bases with no gene match: 11. The CDR3 spells CASSKGGQGISEAFF. In DNA, the CDR3 is TGTGCCAGCAGCAAGGGTGGACAGGGGATATCTGAAGCTTTCTTT.

This clonotype has just one count. The genes are TRBV28 and TRBJ2-5; 8 bases line up with TRBD2. The J call is in doubt because the DNA end fits TRBJ2-1 better. There are 16 residues in the CDR3. Germline CDR1 is MDHEN and CDR2 is SYDVKM. CDR3 loop: CASSLSSGRLPHEQFF. In DNA, the CDR3 is TGTGCCAGCAGTTTATCCAGCGGGAGACTTCCACATGAGCAGTTCTTC.

This clonotype was found a few times. The chain has TRBV12-3 or TRBV12-4 and TRBJ1-1, with no clear D. The V end lost 4 bases, the J end lost 8 bases, and 11 bases lay between the germline ends. This CDR3 has 12 residues. This CDR3 is CASSSLQSEAFF. The CDR3 DNA follows: TGTGCCAGCAGTTCTTTACAGTCAGAAGCTTTCTTT.

This clonotype was seen many times. The chain recombines TRBV7-2 with TRBJ2-5; the D is unclear. Germline values: CDR1 SGHTA, CDR2 FQGNSA. Trimming took off 5 bases at V and 5 bases at J, with 12 bases between the two ends. The CDR3 covers 13 residues. The CDR3 DNA reads as TGTGCCAGCAGCGTCAAGCTGGGCGAGACCCAGTACTTC. This translates into CASSVKLGETQYF.

This clonotype occurred a few times. The J gene is TRBJ2-7, the V gene TRBV20-1; D is unresolved. Trimming took 7 bases from V and 0 from J, leaving 4 bases between them. This CDR3 has 10 residues. Germline V gives CDR1 DFQATT, CDR2 SNEGSKA (reference sequence). CDR3 amino acids: CSVGSYEQYF. The CDR3 DNA reads TGCAGTGTGGGCTCCTACGAGCAGTACTTC.

Notes on this clonotype: A much larger clone differs by one base, so this may be a read error. This chain joins TRBV2 and TRBJ1-5; 7 bases are shared with TRBD1. This CDR3 region has 14 residues. Germline-derived CDR1 and CDR2 are SNHLY and FYNNEI. The CDR3 region has the DNA TGTGCCAGCAGTCAAGGACAGGCGGGTCAGCCCCGGCATTTT. Translated, it gives CASSQGQAGQPRHF.

The V and J genes are TRBV19 and TRBJ2-2; 10 bases are a match to TRBD2. The CDR3 totals 15 residues. J was trimmed by 4 bases and V by 10 bases; bases with no gene match: 9. The germline V gene has CDR1 LNHDA and CDR2 SQIVND (reference sequence). CDR3 region: CATSAGGRVTGELFF. CDR3 sequence (DNA): TGTGCCACCTCAGCGGGAGGGAGGGTCACCGGGGAGCTGTTTTTT.

The V call is TRBV20-1, the J call TRBJ2-7; TRBD1 agrees at 8 bases. Losses at the gene ends were 0 bases for V and 3 bases for J; bases not matched to a gene: 7. Germline V lookup: CDR1 DFQATT, CDR2 SNEGSKA (reference sequence). CDR3 length equals 15 residues. Here the CDR3 DNA reads TGCAGTGCTAGAGATATGGGGACAGGAAACTACGAGCAGTACTTC. This encodes CSARDMGTGNYEQYF.

This clonotype showed up just a few times. At one end the junction does not follow the germline gene, possibly because of a read error. J is TRBJ1-2 and V is TRBV25-1; D gene unclear. The germline V gene encodes CDR1 MGHDK and CDR2 SYGVNS. The CDR3 contains 14 residues. Written as DNA, the CDR3 is TGTGCCAGCAGTGGGTCGGGGAGAAACCTCCCTATCGCCTTC. Amino acid sequence: CASSGSGRNLPIAF.

This clonotype came up a few times. The CDR3: CASSLSQNNEQFF. Here the CDR3 DNA reads TGTGCCAGCAGCTTATCACAAAACAATGAGCAGTTCTTC. The chain links TRBV11-2 to TRBJ2-1; D uncertain. V lost 2 bases and J lost 5, with 7 bases in between. The CDR3 sequence is 13 residues long. The germline V gene has CDR1 SGHAT and CDR2 FQNNGV.

This clonotype was detected ten times or more. The V gene is TRBV6-5, the J gene TRBJ2-3, with 7 bases fitting TRBD2. Trimming cost V 2 bases and J 4 bases; bases outside gene matches: 6. This CDR3 has 15 amino acids. Germline V CDR1 and CDR2: MNHEY, SVGAGI. This CDR3 reads CASSYGAGIADTQYF. CDR3 sequence (DNA): TGTGCCAGCAGTTACGGAGCGGGAATCGCAGATACGCAGTATTTT.

In its sample, this clonotype was seen many times. The chain combines TRBV6-5 with TRBJ2-7; no firm D call. Looked up from germline, CDR1 is MNHEY and CDR2 is SVGAGI. The CDR3 contains 13 residues. Trimming removed 0 bases at V and 3 bases at J, with 6 bases between. The DNA of the CDR3 is TGTGCCAGCAGTTACTCGAACTTCTACGAGCAGTACTTC. This encodes CASSYSNFYEQYF.

The chain is built from TRBV29-1 and TRBJ2-7; the match to TRBD1 covers 9 bases. V lost 7 bases, J lost 6 bases, and 13 bases stayed unmatched. Germline V gene sequence: CDR1 SQVTM, CDR2 ANQGSEA. CDR3 length: 14 residues. CDR3 loop: CSASFRDRVAEQYF. The CDR3, as DNA: TGCAGCGCCTCTTTCCGGGACAGGGTAGCCGAGCAGTACTTC.

This chain connects TRBV20-1 to TRBJ2-7; 7 bases map to TRBD1. The CDR3 extends over 14 amino acids. J was trimmed by 6 bases and V by 2 bases; bases with no gene match: 10. Germline CDR1 is DFQATT and CDR2 is SNEGSKA (reference sequence). The CDR3 spells CSARRDRLLGEQYF. In nucleotides, the CDR3 is TGCAGTGCTAGAAGGGACAGACTCCTCGGCGAGCAGTACTTC.

This CDR3 is CASTNRLAGAITGELFF. The CDR3 DNA reads TGTGCCAGTACCAATAGACTAGCGGGAGCCATCACCGGGGAGCTGTTTTTT. This chain connects TRBV19 to TRBJ2-2; 12 bases are a match to TRBD2. CDR1 and CDR2 (germline): LNHDA, SQIVND (reference sequence). Losses at the gene ends were 7 bases for V and 4 bases for J; bases not matched to a gene: 10. The CDR3 runs to 17 residues.

There are a few counts of this clonotype. The chain employs TRBV14 and TRBJ2-7; 11 bases fit TRBD2. The CDR3 has 18 residues. From germline, CDR1 is SGHDN and CDR2 FVKESK. Losses at the gene ends were 4 bases for V and 3 bases for J; bases not matched to a gene: 14. The CDR3 loop is CASSPKGTSGRRFYEQYF. The CDR3 coding sequence is TGTGCCAGCAGCCCGAAAGGAACTAGCGGGAGACGATTCTACGAGCAGTACTTC.

The V gene is TRBV20-1, the J gene TRBJ2-7; 8 bases are shared with TRBD2. This CDR3 region has 15 residues. From germline, CDR1 is DFQATT and CDR2 SNEGSKA (reference sequence). V lost 4 bases and J lost 3; bases outside the gene matches: 11. CDR3 sequence reads: CSAIPELAVFYEQYF. CDR3 DNA sequence: TGCAGTGCTATTCCGGAACTAGCGGTTTTCTACGAGCAGTACTTC.

The rearrangement joins TRBV6-5 to TRBJ1-5; tentatively, D is TRBD1 (6 bases). CDR3 length equals 15 residues. Germline CDR1 MNHEY, CDR2 SVGAGI. Trimming shortened V by 2 bases and J by 1 base, and 9 bases separated the two germline ends. The CDR3 DNA follows: TGTGCCAGCAGTTACGGGGGCATCAGCAATCAGCCCCAGCATTTT. This sequence encodes CASSYGGISNQPQHF.

This clonotype has a count of ten or more. V usage is TRBV12-3 or TRBV12-4 and J usage is TRBJ1-5, with D tentatively TRBD1 (6 bases). CDR3 length: 17 amino acids. V was pared by 5 bases and J by 2 bases, with 19 bases between. As DNA, the CDR3 is TGTGCCAGCAGTCCTATAGGGGGGAGCAGGGGCAATCAGCCCCAGCATTTT. This codes for CASSPIGGSRGNQPQHF.

The V gene is TRBV19, the J gene TRBJ2-2, with 8 bases fitting TRBD2. The V and J ends lost 0 bases and 9 bases, in that order; junction bases with no gene match: 9. There are 16 residues in the CDR3. Looked up from germline, CDR1 is LNHDA and CDR2 is SQIVND (reference sequence). CDR3 sequence (DNA): TGTGCCAGTAGTATAGATGGGCCGGGAGGGCCGCGGGAGCTGTTTTTT. It translates to CASSIDGPGGPRELFF. Using reference TRBV19 and TRBJ2-2 for the parts outside the CDR3, the full variable domain is DGGITQSPKYLFRKEGQNVTLSCEQNLNHDAMYWYRQDPGQGLRLIYYSQIVNDFQKGDIAEGYSVSREKKESFPLTVTSAQKNPTAFYLCASSIDGPGGPRELFFGEGSRLTVL.

This clonotype was observed many times. The genes are TRBV28 and TRBJ2-5; TRBD2 matches 16 bases. The J segment lost 5 bases and the V segment lost 5 bases, leaving 11 bases of the junction unmatched. Germline V lookup: CDR1 MDHEN, CDR2 SYDVKM. CDR3 size: 18 residues. CDR3 in amino acids: CASSMGGLAGGLGETQYF. The CDR3 region has the DNA TGTGCCAGCAGTATGGGGGGACTAGCGGGAGGGCTGGGGGAGACCCAGTACTTC. Complete variable domain (other parts from reference TRBV28 and TRBJ2-5): DVKVTQSSRYLVKRTGEKVFLECVQDMDHENMFWYRQDPGLGLRLIYFSYDVKMKEKGDIPEGYSVSREKKERFSLILESASTNQTSMYLCASSMGGLAGGLGETQYFGPGTRLLVL.

This clonotype was counted only a few times. The rearrangement links TRBV7-3 to TRBJ1-2, with 10 bases fitting TRBD1. Germline values: CDR1 SGHTA, CDR2 FQGTGA. J lost 7 bases, V lost 5 bases, and 13 bases had no gene match. This CDR3 is built from 16 residues. Written as DNA, the CDR3 is TGTGCCAGCAGCGCGTACGGGGGACAGGGGTATACTGGCTACACCTTC. This sequence encodes CASSAYGGQGYTGYTF.

The rearrangement joins TRBV30 to TRBJ1-4; a weak D match, TRBD1 (5 bases). CDR1 is GTSNPN, CDR2 SVGIG, per germline (reference sequence). This CDR3 has 18 residues. V lost 1 base and J lost 0, with 18 bases in between. CDR3 DNA: TGTGCCTGGAGTGGGGCAGACAGTCCACTTGCAACTAATGAAAAACTGTTTTTT. It encodes CAWSGADSPLATNEKLFF.

J is TRBJ2-5 and V is TRBV7-2; TRBD1 matches 7 bases. The trim removed 3 bases at V and 4 bases at J, leaving 8 bases unmatched. Germline CDR1 is SGHTA and CDR2 is FQGNSA. The CDR3 totals 15 residues. The CDR3 spells CASSLDRSGSETQYF. Here the CDR3 DNA reads TGTGCCAGCAGCTTGGACAGGTCAGGATCAGAGACCCAGTACTTC.

Points on this clonotype: At one end, the junction sequence differs from germline, possibly due to a read error. The genes are TRBV7-3 and TRBJ2-3; possibly TRBD1 or TRBD2 for D (6 bases each). This CDR3 is 16 amino acids long. Germline-derived CDR1 and CDR2 are SGHTA and FQGTGA. Here the CDR3 reads CASSLTGNGGSDTQYF. As DNA, the CDR3 is TGTGCCAGCAGTTTAACAGGGAACGGAGGGTCAGATACGCAGTATTTT.

The chain combines TRBV6-5 with TRBJ2-7; D is possibly TRBD2 (6 bases). The CDR3 has 16 amino acids. Germline values: CDR1 MNHEY, CDR2 SVGAGI. V shed 4 bases and J shed 7 bases, with 23 bases lying between them. The CDR3 sequence is CASSSRRLDPVREQYF. The DNA for the CDR3 is TGTGCCAGCAGTTCCAGAAGACTAGACCCAGTGCGGGAGCAGTACTTC.